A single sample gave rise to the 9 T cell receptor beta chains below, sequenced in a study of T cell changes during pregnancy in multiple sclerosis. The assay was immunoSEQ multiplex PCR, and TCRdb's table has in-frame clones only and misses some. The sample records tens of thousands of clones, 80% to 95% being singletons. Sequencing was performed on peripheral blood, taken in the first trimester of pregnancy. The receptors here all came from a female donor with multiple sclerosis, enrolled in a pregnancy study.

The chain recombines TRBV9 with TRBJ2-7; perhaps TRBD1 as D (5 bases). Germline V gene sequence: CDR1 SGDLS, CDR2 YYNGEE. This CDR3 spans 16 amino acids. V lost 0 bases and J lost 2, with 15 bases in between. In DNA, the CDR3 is TGTGCCAGCAGCGTAGATGGCACAGGCCCCCCCTACGAGCAGTACTTC. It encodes CASSVDGTGPPYEQYF.

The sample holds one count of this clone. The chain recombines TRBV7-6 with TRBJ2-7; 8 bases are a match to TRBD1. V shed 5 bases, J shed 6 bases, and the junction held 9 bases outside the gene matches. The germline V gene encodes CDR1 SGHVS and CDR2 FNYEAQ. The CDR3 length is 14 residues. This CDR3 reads CASSLRQGTGEQYF. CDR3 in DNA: TGTGCCAGCAGCCTTAGACAGGGGACGGGCGAGCAGTACTTC.

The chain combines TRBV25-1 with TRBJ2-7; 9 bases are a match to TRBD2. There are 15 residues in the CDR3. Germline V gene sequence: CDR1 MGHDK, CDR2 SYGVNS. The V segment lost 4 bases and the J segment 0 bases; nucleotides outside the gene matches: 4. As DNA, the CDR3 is TGTGCCAGCAGTGTTCCTAGCGGGAACTCCTACGAGCAGTACTTC. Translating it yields CASSVPSGNSYEQYF.

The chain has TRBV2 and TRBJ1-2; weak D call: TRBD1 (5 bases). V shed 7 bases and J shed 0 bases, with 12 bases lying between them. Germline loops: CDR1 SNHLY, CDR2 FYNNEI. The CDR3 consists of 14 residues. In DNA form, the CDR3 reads TGTGCCAGCACCAGACAGCTCCCTAACTATGGCTACACCTTC. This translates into CASTRQLPNYGYTF.

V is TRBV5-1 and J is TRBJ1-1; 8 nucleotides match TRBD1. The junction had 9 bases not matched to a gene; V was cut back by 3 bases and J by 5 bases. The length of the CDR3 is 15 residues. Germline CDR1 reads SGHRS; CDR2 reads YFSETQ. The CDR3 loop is CASSSIQGGGTEAFF. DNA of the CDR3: TGCGCCAGCAGCTCGATACAGGGGGGGGGAACTGAAGCTTTCTTT.

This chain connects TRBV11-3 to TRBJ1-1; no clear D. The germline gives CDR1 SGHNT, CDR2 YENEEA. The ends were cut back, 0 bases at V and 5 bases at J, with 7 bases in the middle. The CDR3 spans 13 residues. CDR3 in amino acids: CASSLDRWTEAFF. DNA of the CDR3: TGTGCCAGCAGCTTAGATCGGTGGACTGAAGCTTTCTTT.

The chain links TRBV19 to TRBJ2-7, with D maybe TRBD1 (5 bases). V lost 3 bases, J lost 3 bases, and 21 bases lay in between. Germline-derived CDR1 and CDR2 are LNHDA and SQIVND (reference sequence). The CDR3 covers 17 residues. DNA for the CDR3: TGTGCCAGTAGTATCCCCCATCGCGGACAAGGGATCTACGAGCAGTACTTC. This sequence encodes CASSIPHRGQGIYEQYF. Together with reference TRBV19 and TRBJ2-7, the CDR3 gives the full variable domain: DGGITQSPKYLFRKEGQNVTLSCEQNLNHDAMYWYRQDPGQGLRLIYYSQIVNDFQKGDIAEGYSVSREKKESFPLTVTSAQKNPTAFYLCASSIPHRGQGIYEQYFGPGTRLTVT.

The CDR3 DNA reads as TGTGCCTCCCAAGGAGGCCCAGGGGCCTACGAGCAGTACTTC. Protein sequence: CASQGGPGAYEQYF. The V gene is TRBV6-5, the J gene TRBJ2-7; tentatively, D is TRBD1 (6 bases). The CDR3 has 14 residues. V was trimmed by 11 bases and J by 2 bases, leaving 19 bases between them. Germline lookup yields CDR1 MNHEY and CDR2 SVGAGI.

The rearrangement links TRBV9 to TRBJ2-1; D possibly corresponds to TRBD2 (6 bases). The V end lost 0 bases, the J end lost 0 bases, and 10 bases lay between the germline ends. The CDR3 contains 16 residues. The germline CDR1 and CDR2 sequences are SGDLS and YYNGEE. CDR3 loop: CASSVAGGSSYNEQFF. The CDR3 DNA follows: TGTGCCAGCAGCGTAGCAGGAGGGAGCTCCTACAATGAGCAGTTCTTC.